This record covers a single TCR beta chain. With 5 bases clipped from V and 6 bases from J, the junction kept 9 bases outside the gene matches. Germline CDR1 DFQATT, CDR2 SNEGSKA (reference sequence). CDR3 length equals 15 residues. RNA transcripts served as the template for amplifying TCR beta CDR3 regions. Researchers ran a first-round RT-PCR on the TCR CDR3 using the HTBI primer set. TCRdb recomputed calls from the multiplex PCR reads with MiXCR, one row per CDR3 protein. The profile covers approximately 48,000 distinct CDR3 sequences, with roughly 49% appearing a single time and 30% to 35% taken by the ten largest. The sample belongs to a study of T cells in Graves' hyperthyroidism and ophthalmopathy. Clinical symptoms, serum thyroxine, TRAb, thyroid ultrasound and orbital computed tomography established diagnosis.

This clonotype originated in a woman between 45 and 60 years old with Graves' hyperthyroidism. The source material was peripheral blood or thyroid tissue (not recorded which). The rearrangement links TRBV20-1 to TRBJ2-3; 12 positions agree with TRBD1. CDR3 amino acids: CSASSGTGGADTQYF. CDR3 bases: TGCAGTGCTTCATCCGGGACAGGGGGCGCGGATACGCAGTATTTT.